This TCR beta chain was sequenced during a study of cytomegalovirus exposure and HLA in healthy donors (dated by TCRdb to the late 2010s). About the investigation overall: An earlier analysis of approximately 550 of the donors reported 250 to 300 Gb of sequence data and 117 million unique TCR beta sequences from around 200 million T cells. An early release covering 550 to 650 HLA-typed donors comprised roughly 300 gigabases of sequencing data and approximately 80 million unique TCR sequences. The genetic ancestry cluster associated with self-reported Caucasian donors included over 80% of the roughly 410 genotyped donors. The study aimed to test whether cataloging public T cell receptors could reveal signatures of past pathogen exposure. The T cell repertoires of some 700 subjects were profiled by immunosequencing and related to cytomegalovirus serostatus. Along with the roughly 670-subject first cohort, a separate validation cohort of approximately 110 different subjects was used. The study combined high-throughput TCR immunosequencing, statistical association of individual TCRs with disease status, and machine learning to predict cytomegalovirus infection status. To study patterns of TCR occurrence, a later analysis re-analyzed previously published TCR beta repertoires from several hundred donors and added high-resolution HLA genotyping. Rather than drawing on any new phenotypic data, the later analysis identified candidate immune exposures from TCR beta sequences and the way those sequences occurred across donors. An earlier analysis of about 600 of the donors used high-throughput TCR beta sequencing to judge whether each TCR beta V gene segment behaved as functional or pseudogenic. Donor age, sex, ethnicity and CMV serostatus were compiled together with the repertoire data. Genome-wide SNP genotypes for about 55% of the 666 donors were used in a later genetic analysis, which treated that subset as a discovery cohort. All discovery cohort repertoires had been generated using a single sequencing platform. Class I and class II HLA loci were covered by the typing at four-digit resolution. Typing coverage varied by locus: about 620-630 donors for A, B, C, DRB1 and DQB1; roughly 520 for DQA1; approximately 570 for DPA1; around 450 for DPB1. Four to six DR-DQ haplotypes were handled as single units for association and clustering, since linkage in the cohort was strong. On average, around 230,000 unique TCR beta nucleotide sequences were sequenced per donor among a few hundred genotyped donors of the cohort, with 15% to 20% of those sequences being non-productive.

The cohort comprised approximately 700 healthy bone marrow donors. At the time of sampling, all cohort members were nominally healthy, though unrecorded immune exposures were likely present. The donor tested CMV seronegative and was one of the 352 seronegative cohort members. Every donor gave a peripheral blood sample, and the peripheral blood mononuclear cells from that sample were used for TCR beta sequencing. Genomic DNA extraction from the blood cell samples was performed with the Qiagen DNeasy Blood Extraction Kit. CDR1 is given as SGHDN and CDR2 as FVKESK, both from the germline V gene. Reading from cysteine to phenylalanine, the CDR3 counts 18 amino acids. This entry keeps only the CDR3 DNA: 54 bases, framed from base 1. Clipping removes 3 bases from V and 6 bases from J, with 10 as the unmatched junction base count. Overall results and qualifications from the work: A total of about 180 TCR beta chains were listed by the study as associated with cytomegalovirus. When HLA alleles, especially DR and DQ, strongly co-occurred, attributing TCR associations to individual alleles was difficult. Because HLA typing was unavailable for some donors at each locus, only the typed subset was used in association tests. The authors suggested that the approach could potentially be generalized to other disease states and immunological phenotypes. A few of the identified cytomegalovirus-associated TCR beta chains were confirmed in vitro to be specific for cytomegalovirus antigens. A later genetic analysis associated a missense DCLRE1C variant with V-gene and J-gene trimming of TCR beta chains, and an independent cohort replicated the association. An earlier analysis of several hundred of the donors showed that most TCR beta V segments appeared in productive rearrangements either about 90% or about 30% of the time, which broadly matched IMGT annotations. Several of the top co-occurrence clusters appeared to be linked to parvovirus B19, influenza, CMV and Epstein-Barr virus, according to a later analysis. In a later genetic analysis, fewer N-insertions in productive TCRs were reported among donors in an Asian-associated ancestry cluster than the roughly 670-donor mean. A group of highly shared sequence variants was considered likely to be a technical artifact of the sequencing pipeline. Across donors, most TCR sequences were observed very rarely, whereas some public TCRs were present in many individuals. Correlated functional status among segregating V segments might reflect linkage disequilibrium, but an unknown experimental factor could not be ruled out. At a false discovery rate of 0.05, a later analysis linked about 17,000 TCR beta sequences to specific HLA alleles. Presence/absence analyses assumed roughly uniform sequencing depth across donors, an assumption that may not hold. In a later analysis, HLA-associated TCR beta chains showed more clonal expansion and lower generation probabilities than non-associated chains that were equally common. A later analysis found that most CMV-associated TCR beta chains appeared HLA-restricted, with HLA associations seemingly driven largely by CMV exposure. The earlier analysis of approximately 590 of the donors excluded about 16 rarely observed V segments, including chromosome 9 orphons, because counts were too low. The classifier was reported to diagnose cytomegalovirus status with high specificity and sensitivity in both the original and validation cohorts. A later analysis found that TCR association rates varied across HLA loci, with DRB1 alleles showing the most associated TCRs and HLA-C alleles the fewest. The cohort was sequenced for TCR beta chains only, and without alpha or paired-chain data the features that could be detected were limited. A further reported finding was that TCR beta sequences accurately predicted the HLA-A and HLA-B alleles for most subjects in the first cohort. Immune exposure information for the cohort was limited to CMV serostatus. Some IMGT-functional V segments, including TRBV6-2 and TRBV6-3, could not be distinguished by the 87-base-pair reads and were therefore excluded.

This clone was seen only a few times. No cognate antigen has been identified for it. No base qualities exist here, and no much larger clone lies one base off it. Library creation used the immunoSEQ multiplex PCR assay. For the multiplex PCR, a mixture combining 60 forward primers for TCR Vbeta segments and 13 reverse primers for TCR Jbeta segments was used. A multiplex PCR assay on genomic DNA amplified the CDR3 region of rearranged TCR beta genes. The Illumina HiSeq System was used to sequence the amplified TCR beta libraries as 87-base-pair reads. The authors processed their data as follows. A later analysis tallied around 80 million unique TCR beta chains across the 666 repertoires, and approximately 12 million of those chains were shared by two or more donors. Raw reads were error-corrected and collapsed into unique sequences with a nearest-neighbor algorithm that merged closely related sequences to remove PCR and sequencing errors. To assign V, D and J gene segments, CDR3 sequences were aligned to IMGT reference sequences. For a sequence to be retained, a match of at least six nucleotides was required to both a V gene segment and a J gene segment. A rearrangement counted as productive if the CDR3 had no stop codons and remained in frame with V and J, and every other rearrangement counted as non-productive. CDR3 was defined according to IMGT convention as the region running from the second conserved V-encoded cysteine to the conserved J-encoded phenylalanine. In an earlier analysis of some 550 of the donors, sequences lacking an unambiguous match to a single V gene segment were excluded. In an earlier analysis of approximately 560 of the donors, a V segment was called functional when productive rearrangements were above 56.7%, and segregating when the standard deviation between donors exceeded 5%. A statistical classification framework was built for diagnosing cytomegalovirus status from the catalog of TCR beta chain sequences. A later analysis assigned V and J genes by comparing TCR nucleotide sequences with IMGT/GENE-DB human TR gene sequences. The TCRdist pipeline was used in a later analysis to assign CDR3 sequences and most-parsimonious VDJ recombination scenarios. In a later analysis, each TCR beta chain was defined by its CDR3 amino acid sequence together with its V-gene family, and reads without a unique V-gene family were excluded. In a later analysis, 450 to 600 highly shared, low-generation-probability nucleotide sequences were removed to address suspected cross-contamination and a sequencing artifact. In a later analysis, a clonal expansion index for each public chain was calculated from normalized within-repertoire ranks of inferred template counts. In a later analysis, generation probabilities were computed with a VDJ recombination model fitted to out-of-frame rearrangements, and the resulting probabilities were checked against IGoR. In a later analysis, hypergeometric tests were used to score TCR-TCR, TCR-HLA and TCR-CMV co-occurrence, with a repertoire-size bias correction applied to TCR pairs. A later analysis estimated false discovery rates by permuting HLA or CMV assignments 20 times. In a later analysis, co-occurring TCRs were grouped using DBSCAN, and TCRdist sequence similarity was added for clustering within HLA-allele-positive subsets. Repertoires with fewer than 30,000 or more than 120,000 public chains were left out of co-occurrence clustering, as were five repertoires with anomalous nucleotide sharing. TCRdb took this table from immuneACCESS and kept in-frame rearrangements with V and J called. Such tables lack part of the clones; where checked against another copy, unresolved V genes explain under half of the gap, and the rest is unexplained. The V and J calls and clone size were taken over from that table, and D and trimming were inferred from the DNA. The sample profile shows some 120,000 clones; approximately 15% of them were found once. Clones ranked in the top ten supply under 2.5% of the sample.

Sequenced sample: PBMCs. This TCR was sampled from a woman aged 18 to 35 in good health and CMV-seronegative. The chain uses TRBV14 and TRBJ2-1; TRBD2 fits 14 bases in the junction. The nucleotides read TGTGCCAGCAGCCATCTGACTAGCGGGAGGGCTTTGGGCAATGAGCAGTTCTTC. It is translated as CASSHLTSGRALGNEQFF.